This passage covers 31 T cell receptor beta chains from one sample sequenced in a study of blood T cell repertoires in COVID-19. TCRdb keeps only in-frame clones here, not all; method: immunoSEQ multiplex PCR. This sample has 150,000 to 200,000 clones, with about 89% found just once. Sequenced input: peripheral blood. The receptors were gathered from a man aged 35 to 55 with acute or convalescent COVID-19.

The chain has TRBV5-1 and TRBJ1-3, with D unresolved. The germline CDR1 and CDR2 sequences are SGHRS and YFSETQ. The CDR3 spans 13 residues. The V end lost 4 bases, the J end lost 4 bases, and 9 bases lay between the germline ends. The CDR3, as DNA: TGCGCCAGCAGCAGGGAGGGAGGAAACACCATATATTTT. It yields the protein CASSREGGNTIYF.

This rearrangement joins TRBV6-2 or TRBV6-3 to TRBJ2-1; D is uncertain. Trimming pared 2 bases from V and 5 bases from J, leaving 4 bases between. Germline V gene data show CDR1 as MNHEY and CDR2 as SVGEGT. CDR3 size: 12 residues. CDR3 DNA: TGTGCCAGCAGTTACCTCCACAATGAGCAGTTCTTC. Translating it yields CASSYLHNEQFF.

The rearrangement links TRBV20-1 to TRBJ1-1; weak D call: TRBD1 (5 bases). The germline gives CDR1 DFQATT, CDR2 SNEGSKA (reference sequence). This CDR3 has 14 amino acids. V shed 3 bases and J shed 4 bases, with 15 bases lying between them. The CDR3 here is CSASEPGKGTEAFF. The CDR3 coding sequence is TGCAGTGCTAGTGAACCAGGGAAAGGCACTGAAGCTTTCTTT.

The V call is TRBV19, the J call TRBJ2-2; 9 positions agree with TRBD2. The CDR3 is 16 amino acids. CDR1 and CDR2 (germline): LNHDA, SQIVND (reference sequence). The V and J ends lost 6 bases and 2 bases, in that order; junction bases with no gene match: 7. CDR3 sequence reads: CASSSSGGINTGELFF. CDR3 nucleotides: TGTGCCAGTAGCTCGAGCGGGGGGATTAACACCGGGGAGCTGTTTTTT.

This clone showed up just a few times. Other DNA sequences in this sample translate to the same CDR3. The chain carries TRBV10-2 and TRBJ1-2; 7 nucleotides match TRBD1. The germline gives CDR1 WSHSY, CDR2 SAAADI. V gave up 2 bases and J gave up 3 bases; unmatched junction bases: 0. The CDR3 covers 13 residues. CDR3 sequence (DNA): TGCGCCAGCAGTGAGGACAGGGACTATGGCTACACCTTC. Translation gives CASSEDRDYGYTF.

The CDR3 nucleotides are TGTGCCAGCAGCCAACAGGGTTACGGCTACACCTTC. Translation gives CASSQQGYGYTF. This chain joins TRBV14 and TRBJ1-2; weak D call: TRBD1 (5 bases). V lost 2 bases to trimming and J lost 8 bases, with 9 bases between them. The CDR3 extends over 12 amino acids. The germline gives CDR1 SGHDN, CDR2 FVKESK.

Turning to this clone: The junction differs from germline at one of its ends, possibly a read error. The J gene is TRBJ1-1, the V gene TRBV28; no definite D call. The CDR3 has 13 amino acids. From germline, CDR1 is MDHEN and CDR2 SYDVKM. This chain's CDR3 is CASSAHRRTEAFF. Here the CDR3 DNA reads TGTGCCAGCAGCGCGCACCGACGGACTGAGGCTTTCTTT.

This clone has only one observation. V is TRBV3-1 (or the pseudogene TRBV3-2) and J is TRBJ1-1, with D perhaps matching TRBD1 (6 bases). There are 14 residues in the CDR3. V lost 5 bases, J lost 7 bases, and 17 bases lay in between. The germline gives CDR1 LGHDT, CDR2 YNNKEL (reference sequence). The CDR3 DNA reads TGTGCCAGCAGCAGAATTGACCGGGACATTGAAGCTTTCTTT. Its protein product is CASSRIDRDIEAFF.

This clone was counted once. Other DNA sequences within the sample encode an identical CDR3. This sequence joins TRBV7-2 and TRBJ2-5, with D unresolved. Trimming took off 0 bases at V and 5 bases at J, with 4 bases between the two ends. The CDR3 sequence is 12 residues long. The germline V gene encodes CDR1 SGHTA and CDR2 FQGNSA. The CDR3 nucleotides read TGTGCCAGCAGCTTAGCGAGGGAGACCCAGTACTTC. This encodes CASSLARETQYF.

The chain couples TRBV3-1 (or the pseudogene TRBV3-2) to TRBJ2-1, with 7 bases lining up with TRBD1. Germline V gene sequence: CDR1 LGHDT, CDR2 YNNKEL (reference sequence). With 2 bases clipped from V and 9 bases from J, the junction kept 4 bases outside the gene matches. The CDR3 sequence is 13 residues long. CDR3 residues: CASSQTGVSEQFF. The CDR3 nucleotides read TGTGCCAGCAGCCAAACAGGGGTAAGTGAGCAGTTCTTC.

This clone was seen only once. The gene calls are TRBV10-3 and TRBJ2-4; a weak D match, TRBD2 (5 bases). The V end was cut by 0 bases, the J end by 1 base, with 19 bases between. The CDR3 length is 19 residues. CDR1 and CDR2 from the germline V gene are ENHRY and SYGVKD. In DNA, the CDR3 is TGTGCCATCAGTGAGTCGACTGGGAGTGGAGCAGTTGCCAAAAACATTCAGTACTTC. The encoded protein is CAISESTGSGAVAKNIQYF.

The chain has TRBV7-2 and TRBJ2-2; no definite D call. In germline, CDR1 is SGHTA, CDR2 FQGNSA. V shed 2 bases and J shed 4 bases, with 11 bases lying between them. The CDR3 runs 15 residues. Here the CDR3 DNA reads TGTGCCAGCAGCTTAATGTTCAGTGGCACCGGGGAGCTGTTTTTT. Translating it yields CASSLMFSGTGELFF.

The chain uses TRBV19 and TRBJ2-7; 9 positions agree with TRBD1. V trimming: 6 bases; J trimming: 6 bases; junction bases outside the gene matches: 6. The length of the CDR3 is 13 residues. Germline CDR1 and CDR2: LNHDA and SQIVND (reference sequence). The CDR3 protein is CASSPSTGGEQYF. The CDR3 region has the DNA TGTGCCAGTAGCCCCTCGACAGGGGGCGAGCAGTACTTC. Variable domain in full (rest from reference TRBV19 and TRBJ2-7): DGGITQSPKYLFRKEGQNVTLSCEQNLNHDAMYWYRQDPGQGLRLIYYSQIVNDFQKGDIAEGYSVSREKKESFPLTVTSAQKNPTAFYLCASSPSTGGEQYFGPGTRLTVT.

The CDR3 sequence: CASSVQGNTEAFF. CDR3 bases: TGTGCCAGCAGCGTACAGGGGAACACTGAAGCTTTCTTT. This chain connects TRBV9 to TRBJ1-1, with D possibly matching TRBD1 (5 bases). The germline V gene encodes CDR1 SGDLS and CDR2 YYNGEE. Between the trimmed V and J ends, which lost 1 base and 1 base, there was a span of 5 bases. The CDR3 loop spans 13 amino acids.

This chain connects TRBV4-1 to TRBJ1-2; perhaps TRBD1 as D (6 bases). The CDR3 sequence is 15 residues long. Trimming shortened V by 3 bases and J by 4 bases, and 15 bases separated the two germline ends. The germline gives CDR1 MGHRA, CDR2 YSYEKL. For the CDR3, the DNA is TGCGCCAGCAGCCACCCGCAGGGGCGCACCTATGGCTACACCTTC. Residues: CASSHPQGRTYGYTF.

The chain combines TRBV7-9 with TRBJ2-1; TRBD1 aligns across 7 bases. Germline V gene lookup returns CDR1 SEHNR and CDR2 FQNEAQ (reference sequence). The CDR3 sequence is 14 residues long. V lost 5 bases and J lost 9; bases outside the gene matches: 10. In nucleotides, the CDR3 is TGTGCCAGCAGCACCCGACAGGGTTCCGGTGAGCAGTTCTTC. Protein product: CASSTRQGSGEQFF.

This chain joins TRBV12-3 or TRBV12-4 and TRBJ1-4; D is uncertain. The CDR3 covers 13 residues. V was cut by 1 base and J by 10 bases, with 10 bases left in between. The CDR3 protein is CASSLGDIRKLFF. The CDR3 region has the DNA TGTGCCAGCAGTTTAGGAGACATCCGAAAACTGTTTTTT.

The chain has TRBV6-1 and TRBJ2-7; D is possibly TRBD1 (5 bases). Germline V gene sequence: CDR1 MNHNS, CDR2 SASEGT. The CDR3 length is 16 residues. V shed 0 bases and J shed 0 bases, with 12 bases lying between them. The CDR3, as DNA: TGTGCCAGCAGTGAAGCGCTTAGGGGAAGCTCCTACGAGCAGTACTTC. Translating gives CASSEALRGSSYEQYF.

The chain links TRBV7-2 to TRBJ1-3, with 8 nucleotides matching TRBD1. CDR3 length: 15 amino acids. The germline V gene encodes CDR1 SGHTA and CDR2 FQGNSA. The V segment lost 5 bases and the J segment 3 bases; nucleotides outside the gene matches: 6. CDR3 protein: CASSDTGGFGNTIYF. The CDR3 coding sequence is TGTGCCAGCAGCGATACAGGGGGGTTTGGAAACACCATATATTTT.

This clone was detected once. This chain joins TRBV5-1 and TRBJ2-2, with 9 bases that match TRBD1. V shed 6 bases, J shed 1 base, and the junction held 7 bases outside the gene matches. This CDR3 is built from 16 residues. Germline CDR1 SGHRS, CDR2 YFSETQ. This chain's CDR3 is CASNWWGQGNTGELFF. For the CDR3, the DNA is TGCGCCAGCAACTGGTGGGGACAGGGGAACACCGGGGAGCTGTTTTTT.

The chain has TRBV5-6 and TRBJ1-2; D is uncertain. Looked up from germline, CDR1 is SGHDT and CDR2 is YYEEEE. The CDR3 spans 13 residues. With 2 bases removed from V and 8 bases from J, the gap between germline ends came to 13 bases. CDR3 residues: CASSFELTEGYTF. As DNA, the CDR3 is TGTGCCAGCAGCTTCGAACTTACGGAGGGCTACACCTTC.

This chain joins TRBV5-1 and TRBJ1-1; 7 nucleotides align to TRBD1. Germline values: CDR1 SGHRS, CDR2 YFSETQ. The trim removed 2 bases at V and 3 bases at J, leaving 4 bases unmatched. The CDR3 sequence is 14 residues long. The CDR3 nucleotides read TGCGCCAGCAGCTTATACACAGGGGACACTGAAGCTTTCTTT. It specifies CASSLYTGDTEAFF.

This clone has only one observation. V is TRBV15 and J is TRBJ2-7; the match to TRBD1 covers 11 bases. In germline, CDR1 is LNHNV, CDR2 YYDKDF (reference sequence). Losses at the gene ends were 3 bases for V and 7 bases for J; bases not matched to a gene: 5. The CDR3 extends over 14 amino acids. The CDR3 DNA sequence: TGTGCCACCAGCAGGGACAGGGGGCCCGCGGAGCAGTACTTC. It codes for CATSRDRGPAEQYF. Using reference TRBV15 and TRBJ2-7 for the parts outside the CDR3, the full variable domain is DAMVIQNPRYQVTQFGKPVTLSCSQTLNHNVMYWYQQKSSQAPKLLFHYYDKDFNNEADTPDNFQSRRPNTSFCFLDIRSPGLGDTAMYLCATSRDRGPAEQYFGPGTRLTVT.

The V and J genes are TRBV27 and TRBJ1-1; weak D call: TRBD1 (5 bases). The CDR3 is made up of 15 amino acids. Germline V gene sequence: CDR1 MNHEY, CDR2 SMNVEV (reference sequence). Between the trimmed V and J ends, which lost 5 bases and 6 bases, there was a span of 19 bases. The CDR3 nucleotides read TGTGCCAGCAGTCCGTGGGGAGGGGCTGGGGCTGAAGCTTTCTTT. Protein sequence: CASSPWGGAGAEAFF.

The chain couples TRBV29-1 to TRBJ2-5; 8 nucleotides agree with TRBD2. CDR1 is SQVTM and CDR2 is ANQGSEA in the germline V gene. Trimming cost V 5 bases and J 1 base; bases outside gene matches: 3. This CDR3 is 13 amino acids long. As DNA, the CDR3 is TGCAGCGTTATGCGGGGGGTCCAAGAGACCCAGTACTTC. Protein: CSVMRGVQETQYF. Full variable domain (rest looked up from reference TRBV29-1 and TRBJ2-5): SAVISQKPSRDICQRGTSLTIQCQVDSQVTMMFWYRQQPGQSLTLIATANQGSEATYESGFVIDKFPISRPNLTFSTLTVSNMSPEDSSIYLCSVMRGVQETQYFGPGTRLLVL.

This clone was observed a handful of times. Here the CDR3 DNA reads TGTGCCATCAGTGACGAGAACGAGCAGTACTTC. It translates to CAISDENEQYF. The chain combines TRBV10-3 with TRBJ2-7; D unclear. CDR1 and CDR2 (germline): ENHRY, SYGVKD. Trimming stripped 3 bases from V and 5 bases from J, with 5 bases between. This CDR3 contains 11 residues.

The chain joins TRBV6-5 to TRBJ2-1; 9 nucleotides align to TRBD2. Unmatched junction bases numbered 4, after V lost 7 bases and J lost 3 bases. CDR1 is MNHEY, CDR2 SVGAGI, per germline. The CDR3 runs 14 residues. The CDR3 DNA sequence: TGTGCCAGCACAGAGCGGGGGGTCTACAATGAGCAGTTCTTC. Its translation: CASTERGVYNEQFF.

This rearrangement joins TRBV6-2 or TRBV6-3 to TRBJ2-7; 7 positions match TRBD1. The CDR3 spans 14 residues. Trimming took 5 bases from V and 4 from J; bases not matched to a gene: 8. CDR1 MNHEY and CDR2 SVGEGT come from the germline V gene. This CDR3 is CASSPPGQPYEQYF. The CDR3 nucleotides are TGTGCCAGCAGTCCCCCGGGACAGCCATACGAGCAGTACTTC.

The rearrangement links TRBV6-5 to TRBJ1-2; 9 bases match TRBD1. The CDR3 spans 15 residues. The V gene end was trimmed by 5 bases and the J gene end by 3 bases; junction bases not matched to a gene: 7. The germline V gene encodes CDR1 MNHEY and CDR2 SVGAGI. The CDR3 here is CASSPAGTGHYGYTF. CDR3 nucleotide sequence: TGTGCCAGCAGTCCCGCCGGGACAGGGCACTATGGCTACACCTTC.

The V gene is TRBV6-5, the J gene TRBJ2-7; 7 nucleotides agree with TRBD2. CDR3 size: 15 residues. Germline CDR1 is MNHEY and CDR2 is SVGAGI. V lost 6 bases and J lost 2; bases outside the gene matches: 10. The CDR3 protein is CASSWSGADPYEQYF. CDR3 DNA sequence: TGTGCCAGCAGCTGGAGCGGGGCCGACCCCTACGAGCAGTACTTC.

The rearrangement joins TRBV7-8 to TRBJ1-2, with 9 bases matching TRBD1. The junction had 4 bases not matched to a gene; V was cut back by 6 bases and J by 5 bases. CDR1 SGHVS and CDR2 FQNEAQ come from the germline V gene. This CDR3 has 13 residues. The CDR3 region is CASRADRGYGYTF. CDR3 nucleotides: TGTGCCAGCAGGGCGGACAGGGGTTATGGCTACACCTTC.